The clone carrying this T cell receptor beta chain appeared a few times. The data were obtained in a study of blood T cell repertoires in COVID-19. Study-level information: T cells, B-cell-depleted T cells, or PBMCs supplied cDNA or gDNA.

This CDR3 has 15 amino acids. V was shortened by 1 base and J by 6 bases, with 12 bases between the two germline ends. CDR1 is MNHNS, CDR2 SASEGT, per germline. Participant-given clinical history determined each cohort assignment. Two negative PCRs, clearance, or symptom resolution characterized the recovered Cohort 3 donors. Original methodology: Reference gene primer amplification gave estimated nucleated cell counts. Sequenced by immunoSEQ multiplex PCR; TCRdb stores in-frame clones only, minus some. V and J calls and clone size are those listed in that table; D and trimming were worked out from the DNA. The table includes a few hundred thousand clones, approximately 78% detected once.

The sample comprised PBMCs or T cells enriched from blood (not recorded which). The sequence came from a man between 40 and 49 years old who had recovered from COVID-19. The chain uses TRBV6-1 and TRBJ2-2, with D possibly matching TRBD2 (5 bases). CDR3 residues: CASSEVRGRAGELFF. CDR3 nucleotides: TGTGCCAGCAGTGAAGTTCGGGGTCGCGCCGGGGAGCTGTTTTTT.